Below, one T cell receptor beta chain is given with its context. Its antigen is undetermined. The sample originates from a study of cytomegalovirus exposure and HLA in healthy donors. Each donor was healthy, and each was a bone marrow donor. A multiplex PCR was run with 60 Vbeta primers and 13 Jbeta primers. Methods used by the authors: Approximately 73 million unique TCR beta chains, roughly 11 million shared, were counted in a later analysis. TCRdb's copy holds only in-frame clones and misses some; the assay was immunoSEQ multiplex PCR. V, J and clone size were drawn from that table, and D and trimming were deduced from the DNA. The sample includes around 140,000 clones. The study, taken as a whole, reports: Within the data, a cluster of highly shared sequence variants was likely a sequencing artifact.

CDR1 and CDR2 (germline): SGHRS, YFSETQ. The V segment lost 4 bases and the J segment 7 bases; nucleotides outside the gene matches: 9. This CDR3 has 14 residues. V is TRBV5-1 and J is TRBJ1-1, with TRBD1 identical over 8 bases. Sequencing was carried out using PBMCs. The TCR comes from a woman aged 18-29 years in good health and CMV-seronegative. This CDR3 reads CASSVRTGMGEAFF. The CDR3 bases are TGCGCCAGCAGCGTACGGACAGGGATGGGTGAAGCTTTCTTT.